Presented here are 32 T cell receptor beta chains from one specimen sequenced in a study of T cell repertoires in cytomegalovirus infection. These TCRs are of unknown antigen specificity. TCRdb called the reads again in MiXCR, with one record for every CDR3 protein. This table holds about 130,000 distinct CDR3 sequences, about 24% found once. The sample comprised PBMCs, sequenced either directly or after in vitro stimulation (not recorded which). Receptors were obtained from a human donor in good health (CMV status not recorded). Some clones in this sample may be carry-over from other donors' samples.

CDR3 sequence (DNA): TGCGCCAGCAGCCAAGCGACAGGGGCCAGCAGCAATCAGCCCCAGCATTTT. It translates to CASSQATGASSNQPQHF. The chain carries TRBV4-3 and TRBJ1-5; 8 positions match TRBD1. Trimming at V came to 1 base and at J to 1 base, leaving 6 bases not matched to a gene. Germline V lookup: CDR1 LGHNA, CDR2 YSLEER. CDR3 length: 17 residues.

This clonotype has just a few counts. This chain connects TRBV19 to TRBJ2-7, with D possibly being TRBD1 or TRBD2 (5 bases each). The CDR3 covers 13 residues. V was cut by 5 bases and J by 6 bases, with 14 bases left in between. The germline CDR1 and CDR2 sequences are LNHDA and SQIVND (reference sequence). CDR3 nucleotides: TGTGCCAGTAGTCCCAGGGCGGGTATCGAGCAGTACGTC. It yields the protein CASSPRAGIEQYV.

This clonotype came up a few times. The chain couples TRBV7-3 to TRBJ2-7; D call uncertain. From germline, CDR1 is SGHTA and CDR2 FQGTGA. The CDR3 spans 13 residues. V lost 2 bases to trimming and J lost 2 bases, with 7 bases between them. The CDR3 here is CASSLEPAYEQYF. In nucleotides, the CDR3 is TGTGCCAGCAGCTTAGAGCCCGCCTACGAGCAGTACTTC.

This clonotype was seen a handful of times. The chain is built from TRBV9 and TRBJ1-3; 9 bases are a match to TRBD1. This CDR3 contains 17 residues. CDR1 and CDR2 from the germline V gene are SGDLS and YYNGEE. Trimming at V came to 1 base and at J to 7 bases, leaving 12 bases not matched to a gene. CDR3 nucleotides: TGTGCCAGCAGCGTATCGGAGCGAGGGACAGGGCAGAACACCATATATTTT. It codes for CASSVSERGTGQNTIYF.

This clonotype was seen only a few times. The chain combines TRBV14 with TRBJ1-5; D possibly corresponds to TRBD1 (6 bases). CDR1 SGHDN and CDR2 FVKESK come from the germline V gene. Trimming cost V 3 bases and J 4 bases, with 13 bases left between them. The length of the CDR3 is 15 residues. The CDR3 loop is CASSQETGINQPQHF. The CDR3 DNA sequence: TGTGCCAGCAGCCAGGAGACAGGAATAAATCAGCCCCAGCATTTT.

This chain uses TRBV20-1 with TRBJ1-1; D is unclear. Trimming took off 3 bases at V and 8 bases at J, with 10 bases between the two ends. The V gene's germline CDR1 is DFQATT and CDR2 SNEGSKA (reference sequence). This CDR3 spans 11 amino acids. CDR3 amino acids: CSASRALEAFF. The CDR3, as DNA: TGCAGTGCTAGTCGAGCACTGGAAGCTTTCTTT.

This clonotype occurred many times. V is TRBV7-9 and J is TRBJ2-6, with D possibly being TRBD1 (5 bases). Trimming removed 1 base at V and 2 bases at J, with 12 bases between. Looked up from germline, CDR1 is SEHNR and CDR2 is FQNEAQ (reference sequence). This CDR3 has 17 amino acids. The CDR3 is CASSLDPGNAGANVLTF. The CDR3 DNA is TGTGCCAGCAGCTTAGATCCAGGGAATGCTGGGGCCAACGTCCTGACTTTC.

This clonotype was counted many times. V gene TRBV11-1 combines with J gene TRBJ2-1; perhaps TRBD2 as D (6 bases). The CDR3 spans 15 residues. V shed 4 bases and J shed 3 bases, with 13 bases lying between them. CDR1 and CDR2 (germline): SGHAT, FQDESV (reference sequence). The CDR3 coding sequence is TGTGCCAGCAGCTCGAGGGGAGGTGGCTACAATGAGCAGTTCTTC. Translated: CASSSRGGGYNEQFF.

The table lists this clonotype with a few counts. The chain joins TRBV12-3 or TRBV12-4 to TRBJ2-1; D is unclear. Trimming removed 5 bases at V and 15 bases at J, with 14 bases between. The CDR3 runs to 11 residues. The chain's CDR3 is CASSGRASPFF. DNA of the CDR3: TGTGCCAGCAGTGGGCGAGCCTCCCCGTTCTTC.

This clonotype is classed as medium-sized. V is TRBV12-3 or TRBV12-4 and J is TRBJ1-1, with D unresolved. V lost 4 bases and J lost 1, with 16 bases in between. The CDR3 loop spans 16 amino acids. The CDR3 reads CASSSFPTPGNTEAFF. The CDR3 nucleotides read TGTGCCAGCAGTTCCTTCCCAACCCCCGGGAACACTGAAGCTTTCTTT.

The rearrangement links TRBV29-1 to TRBJ1-1; TRBD1 matches 7 bases. Trimming took 5 bases from V and 5 from J; bases not matched to a gene: 11. Germline assignment: CDR1 SQVTM and CDR2 ANQGSEA. The CDR3 extends over 14 amino acids. This CDR3 is CSVRLRQGRTEAFF. The DNA of the CDR3 is TGCAGCGTTCGCCTCCGACAGGGAAGGACTGAAGCTTTCTTT.

V gene TRBV18 combines with J gene TRBJ1-1; D is possibly TRBD1 (5 bases). Deletions cut 4 bases from V and 3 bases from J, with 12 bases between. The CDR3 contains 14 residues. Germline V gives CDR1 KGHSH, CDR2 LQKENI. CDR3 amino acids: CASSRNSRDTEAFF. CDR3 DNA sequence: TGTGCCAGCTCACGCAACAGCAGGGACACTGAAGCTTTCTTT.

The chain employs TRBV20-1 and TRBJ1-5, with a possible D match to TRBD1 (5 bases). V was clipped by 4 bases and J by 4 bases, with 8 bases between them. The CDR3 runs to 12 residues. Germline loops: CDR1 DFQATT, CDR2 SNEGSKA (reference sequence). The CDR3 nucleotides are TGCAGTGCTACCAGACAGAATCAGCCCCAGCATTTT. This encodes CSATRQNQPQHF.

This clonotype was counted ten times or more. The V gene is TRBV7-2, the J gene TRBJ2-1; TRBD2 is a possible D gene (6 bases). The CDR3 is made up of 16 amino acids. From germline, CDR1 is SGHTA and CDR2 FQGNSA. Between the trimmed V and J ends, which lost 3 bases and 0 bases, there was a span of 12 bases. The CDR3 is CASSFRLDRSYNEQFF. The CDR3 DNA reads TGTGCCAGCAGCTTCCGACTAGACCGCTCCTACAATGAGCAGTTCTTC.

This rearrangement joins TRBV28 to TRBJ2-7; TRBD2 agrees at 14 bases. V lost 7 bases to trimming and J lost 2 bases; unmatched junction nucleotides: 4. The germline V gene has CDR1 MDHEN and CDR2 SYDVKM. This CDR3 has 15 amino acids. The CDR3 sequence is CASTPGLAGAYEQYF. The CDR3 DNA sequence: TGTGCCAGCACCCCGGGACTAGCGGGAGCCTACGAGCAGTACTTC. Looking up the rest from reference TRBV28 and TRBJ2-7 gives the full variable domain: DVKVTQSSRYLVKRTGEKVFLECVQDMDHENMFWYRQDPGLGLRLIYFSYDVKMKEKGDIPEGYSVSREKKERFSLILESASTNQTSMYLCASTPGLAGAYEQYFGPGTRLTVT.

The J gene is TRBJ2-1, the V gene TRBV11-1; 13 bases are shared with TRBD2. Losses at the gene ends were 4 bases for V and 8 bases for J; bases not matched to a gene: 8. This CDR3 is built from 16 residues. CDR1 SGHAT and CDR2 FQDESV come from the germline V gene (reference sequence). The CDR3 here is CASSSPGLAGADEQFF. In nucleotides, the CDR3 is TGTGCCAGCAGCTCTCCCGGACTAGCGGGAGCGGATGAGCAGTTCTTC.

In DNA form, the CDR3 reads TGTGCCTGGAGTGTCTTGACAGGGGGCAGTGGCTACACCTTC. It codes for CAWSVLTGGSGYTF. The J gene is TRBJ1-2, the V gene TRBV30; 10 nucleotides line up with TRBD1. Trimming cost V 0 bases and J 7 bases; bases outside gene matches: 5. The CDR3 has 14 residues. The V gene's germline CDR1 is GTSNPN and CDR2 SVGIG (reference sequence).

This clonotype was observed a handful of times. The chain uses TRBV6-1 and TRBJ2-3; TRBD1 or TRBD2 may be the D gene (5 bases each). Germline V gene sequence: CDR1 MNHNS, CDR2 SASEGT. The CDR3 spans 15 residues. V was clipped by 2 bases and J by 5 bases, with 14 bases between them. The CDR3 region is CASSENLARGDTQYF. As DNA, the CDR3 is TGTGCCAGCAGTGAAAACCTAGCAAGGGGAGATACGCAGTATTTT.

This chain uses TRBV4-3 with TRBJ2-7; no clear D gene. V shed 0 bases and J shed 0 bases, with 6 bases lying between them. Germline V gene data show CDR1 as LGHNA and CDR2 as YSLEER. The CDR3 spans 14 residues. In nucleotides, the CDR3 is TGCGCCAGCAGCCAAGACCCATTCTCCTACGAGCAGTACTTC. Amino acids: CASSQDPFSYEQYF.

This clonotype was picked up many times. The rearrangement uses TRBV24-1 and TRBJ2-2; 12 bases match TRBD2. Losses at the gene ends were 4 bases for V and 1 base for J; bases not matched to a gene: 3. Germline assignment: CDR1 KGHDR and CDR2 SFDVKD. The CDR3 consists of 17 residues. As DNA, the CDR3 is TGTGCCACCAGTGACCTGGGACTAGCGGGGAACACCGGGGAGCTGTTTTTT. Amino acids: CATSDLGLAGNTGELFF.

This clonotype was counted a few times. The rearrangement joins TRBV11-2 to TRBJ1-2; D not resolved. The CDR3 is 13 residues long. V lost 1 base, J lost 0 bases, and 3 bases lay in between. Germline values: CDR1 SGHAT, CDR2 FQNNGV. The CDR3 DNA reads TGTGCCAGCAGCTTAGCGGCTAACTATGGCTACACCTTC. This encodes CASSLAANYGYTF.

This clonotype was seen more than once but under ten times. V is TRBV4-3 and J is TRBJ2-7; TRBD2 might be the D (5 bases). This CDR3 is 14 amino acids long. The V end lost 0 bases, the J end lost 7 bases, and 13 bases lay between the germline ends. CDR1 and CDR2 from the germline V gene are LGHNA and YSLEER. CDR3: CASSQEPRAREQYF. The CDR3 DNA follows: TGCGCCAGCAGCCAAGAACCGAGGGCTAGGGAGCAGTACTTC.

This clonotype was picked up many times. This rearrangement joins TRBV19 to TRBJ2-2, with D perhaps matching TRBD2 (5 bases). The CDR3 is 15 residues long. Between the trimmed V and J ends, which lost 6 bases and 1 base, there was a span of 12 bases. The germline V gene has CDR1 LNHDA and CDR2 SQIVND (reference sequence). The CDR3 loop is CASSEGRLNTGELFF. The CDR3 DNA follows: TGTGCCAGTAGCGAGGGCAGGCTGAACACCGGGGAGCTGTTTTTT.

This chain connects TRBV29-1 to TRBJ2-7; the match to TRBD1 covers 12 bases. This CDR3 contains 14 residues. With 3 bases clipped from V and 7 bases from J, the junction kept 7 bases outside the gene matches. The germline V gene has CDR1 SQVTM and CDR2 ANQGSEA. CDR3 nucleotide sequence: TGCAGCGTTGAGTCGGGACAGGGGGCGCCTGAGCAGTACTTC. Translated, it gives CSVESGQGAPEQYF.

The chain joins TRBV27 to TRBJ2-3, with D uncertain. V was shortened by 5 bases and J by 4 bases, with 10 bases between the two germline ends. The germline gives CDR1 MNHEY, CDR2 SMNVEV (reference sequence). The CDR3 loop spans 13 amino acids. The chain's CDR3 is CASSRRRSDTQYF. CDR3 sequence (DNA): TGTGCCAGCAGTAGAAGGCGATCAGATACGCAGTATTTT.

This clonotype was seen only a few times. This chain joins TRBV7-2 and TRBJ1-6; D perhaps matches TRBD1 (6 bases). Trimming cost V 0 bases and J 9 bases, with 12 bases left between them. The length of the CDR3 is 15 residues. Germline lookup yields CDR1 SGHTA and CDR2 FQGNSA. The CDR3 loop is CASSLAGGESSPLHF. The CDR3 region has the DNA TGTGCCAGCAGCTTAGCAGGGGGAGAAAGTTCACCCCTCCACTTT.

This clonotype was seen only a few times. The V and J genes are TRBV4-3 and TRBJ2-5, with TRBD2 matching 7 bases. The CDR3 loop spans 16 amino acids. V lost 0 bases and J lost 6; bases outside the gene matches: 10. Germline CDR1 and CDR2: LGHNA and YSLEER. CDR3 loop: CASSQDWPAGTKTQYF. The CDR3 DNA is TGCGCCAGCAGCCAAGATTGGCCAGCGGGAACGAAGACCCAGTACTTC.

Only a few counts were recorded for this clonotype. V usage is TRBV4-1 and J usage is TRBJ2-7; D gene ambiguous. The CDR3 length is 15 residues. In germline, CDR1 is MGHRA, CDR2 YSYEKL. The ends were cut back, 4 bases at V and 0 bases at J, with 13 bases in the middle. CDR3 protein: CASSPAEKSSYEQYF. The CDR3 DNA reads as TGCGCCAGCAGCCCCGCCGAGAAGAGCTCCTACGAGCAGTACTTC.

This clonotype was seen a few times. The chain links TRBV19 to TRBJ1-2, with D hard to call. V shed 4 bases and J shed 1 base, with 10 bases lying between them. Germline assignment: CDR1 LNHDA and CDR2 SQIVND (reference sequence). The CDR3 sequence is 14 residues long. CDR3 region: CASSTRTGNYGYTF. In DNA, the CDR3 is TGTGCCAGTAGTACCCGGACGGGTAACTATGGCTACACCTTC.

This chain links TRBV18 with TRBJ1-1; unclear D gene. The CDR3 sequence is 16 residues long. Germline CDR1 is KGHSH and CDR2 is LQKENI. The germline V and J ends were trimmed by 2 bases and 2 bases, with 15 bases remaining between them. The CDR3: CASSPRERERNTEAFF. The DNA of the CDR3 is TGTGCCAGCTCACCAAGGGAGAGGGAGAGAAACACTGAAGCTTTCTTT.

This clonotype occurred many times. The gene calls are TRBV7-8 and TRBJ1-1; 9 nucleotides align to TRBD1. CDR1 is SGHVS and CDR2 is FQNEAQ in the germline V gene. J was trimmed by 2 bases and V by 1 base; bases with no gene match: 5. This CDR3 contains 16 residues. DNA for the CDR3: TGTGCCAGCAGCTTAGATCCGGACAGGGGAAACACTGAAGCTTTCTTT. Its protein is CASSLDPDRGNTEAFF.

This sequence joins TRBV7-2 and TRBJ1-2; maybe TRBD1 (6 bases). The V gene lost 1 base and the J gene lost 5 bases, with 17 bases spanning the gap. Germline CDR1 reads SGHTA; CDR2 reads FQGNSA. This CDR3 is 16 amino acids long. CDR3 sequence: CASSLDPGARTYGYTF. CDR3 coding DNA: TGTGCCAGCAGCTTAGACCCAGGGGCGAGAACTTATGGCTACACCTTC.